What follows are 26 T cell receptor beta chains derived from one specimen sequenced in a study of cytomegalovirus exposure and HLA in healthy donors. Primers: 60 Vbeta forward and 13 Jbeta reverse. Measured with immunoSEQ multiplex PCR; TCRdb has only the in-frame clones, and not every one. The sample carries over 70,000 clones, around 69% recorded once. Sequenced: PBMCs. The receptors derive from a human donor in good health.

The CDR3 sequence is CASSLSPSGSTDTQYF. The CDR3 nucleotides are TGTGCCAGCAGCTTATCTCCTAGTGGGAGCACAGATACGCAGTATTTT. The chain employs TRBV7-9 and TRBJ2-3; no firm D call. The germline V gene encodes CDR1 SEHNR and CDR2 FQNEAQ (reference sequence). Deletions cut 2 bases from V and 0 bases from J, with 12 bases between. The CDR3 contains 16 residues.

The V call is TRBV10-2, the J call TRBJ2-7; 7 bases map to TRBD1. V was clipped by 5 bases and J by 3 bases; unmatched bases: 7. This CDR3 contains 14 residues. Germline assignment: CDR1 WSHSY and CDR2 SAAADI. CDR3 protein: CASSLGQDFYEQYF. CDR3 nucleotides: TGCGCCAGCAGTCTAGGACAGGACTTCTACGAGCAGTACTTC.

This chain links TRBV5-5 with TRBJ2-7; D is ambiguous. In germline, CDR1 is SGHKS, CDR2 YYEKEE (reference sequence). This CDR3 has 13 residues. With 4 bases removed from V and 4 bases from J, the gap between germline ends came to 12 bases. CDR3 protein: CASSAPRSYEQYF. In DNA form, the CDR3 reads TGTGCCAGCAGCGCTCCCAGAAGTTACGAGCAGTACTTC.

The CDR3 loop is CASSLASTDTQYF. The DNA of the CDR3 is TGTGCCAGCAGCTTAGCTAGCACAGATACGCAGTATTTT. The chain links TRBV13 to TRBJ2-3; D is ambiguous. CDR1 is PRHDT and CDR2 is FYEKMQ in the germline V gene (reference sequence). Trimming cost V 1 base and J 0 bases, with 2 bases left between them. This CDR3 is built from 13 residues.

This chain joins TRBV27 and TRBJ2-7, with TRBD1 matching 7 bases. The CDR3 covers 15 residues. Trimming cost V 4 bases and J 0 bases; bases outside gene matches: 6. Germline V gene data show CDR1 as MNHEY and CDR2 as SMNVEV (reference sequence). CDR3 sequence (DNA): TGTGCCAGCAGTTATGGGACAGTTGCCTCCTACGAGCAGTACTTC. Translating gives CASSYGTVASYEQYF.

A few counts support this clone. Here the CDR3 DNA reads TGTGCCAGCAGCTTGGAATCCTGGGGAGCCGAGCAGTTCTTC. As protein: CASSLESWGAEQFF. The V gene is TRBV5-4, the J gene TRBJ2-1; possibly TRBD2 for D (5 bases). From germline, CDR1 is SGHNT and CDR2 YYREEE (reference sequence). V gave up 0 bases and J gave up 10 bases, with 14 bases separating them. The length of the CDR3 is 14 residues.

The rearrangement joins TRBV30 to TRBJ2-5, with 7 bases fitting TRBD1. The CDR3 extends over 13 amino acids. V lost 0 bases, J lost 11 bases, and 9 bases stayed unmatched. Germline lookup yields CDR1 GTSNPN and CDR2 SVGIG (reference sequence). The CDR3 nucleotides read TGTGCCTGGAGTGTCTCCACAGGGGAAGAGCAGTACTTC. It translates to CAWSVSTGEEQYF.

This clone is a singleton in its sample. This chain uses TRBV7-9 with TRBJ2-7; 7 positions match TRBD1. From germline, CDR1 is SEHNR and CDR2 FQNEAQ (reference sequence). Losses at the gene ends were 6 bases for V and 1 base for J; bases not matched to a gene: 9. The CDR3 loop spans 15 amino acids. CDR3 region: CASSLMGQKSYEQYF. DNA of the CDR3: TGTGCCAGCAGTCTAATGGGACAGAAGTCCTACGAGCAGTACTTC.

This clone was picked up one time. V gene TRBV7-3 combines with J gene TRBJ1-2; D is perhaps TRBD1 (5 bases). The germline CDR1 and CDR2 sequences are SGHTA and FQGTGA. The V gene lost 5 bases and the J gene lost 4 bases, with 17 bases spanning the gap. The CDR3 covers 15 residues. The CDR3 region has the DNA TGTGCCAGCAGCCCCGACAGTAACCCTACCTATGGCTACACCTTC. This translates into CASSPDSNPTYGYTF.

The sample holds a few counts of this clone. The CDR3 region is CASSQDASGYGYTF. The CDR3 coding sequence is TGTGCCAGCAGCCAAGATGCAAGCGGCTATGGCTACACCTTC. The rearrangement uses TRBV4-2 and TRBJ1-2; D unclear. Per germline, CDR1 LGHNA and CDR2 YNFKEQ. Trimming stripped 0 bases from V and 4 bases from J, with 9 bases between. This CDR3 spans 14 amino acids.

J is TRBJ1-1 and V is TRBV6-5; 7 positions match TRBD1. The CDR3 spans 15 residues. J was trimmed by 4 bases and V by 4 bases; bases with no gene match: 9. Per germline, CDR1 MNHEY and CDR2 SVGAGI. The CDR3 here is CASSLTTGRRTEAFF. In DNA form, the CDR3 reads TGTGCCAGCAGTTTAACGACAGGGAGGCGCACTGAAGCTTTCTTT.

The gene calls are TRBV5-1 and TRBJ1-1, with a tentative D call TRBD1 (5 bases). Germline lookup yields CDR1 SGHRS and CDR2 YFSETQ. This CDR3 spans 15 amino acids. V was clipped by 2 bases and J by 0 bases, with 11 bases between them. Here the CDR3 reads CASSFQTDMNTEAFF. DNA for the CDR3: TGCGCCAGCAGCTTCCAGACAGACATGAACACTGAAGCTTTCTTT.

The CDR3 DNA follows: TGTGCCAGCAGCTCGCCGGGACAGAGCTCCTACAATGAGCAGTTCTTC. Residues: CASSSPGQSSYNEQFF. V is TRBV7-9 and J is TRBJ2-1; 7 bases align to TRBD1. This CDR3 is built from 16 residues. CDR1 is SEHNR, CDR2 FQNEAQ, per germline (reference sequence). The ends lost 4 bases at V and 0 bases at J; junction bases unmatched: 6.

The J gene is TRBJ1-2, the V gene TRBV25-1; D gene uncertain. Per germline, CDR1 MGHDK and CDR2 SYGVNS. V lost 5 bases and J lost 0, with 10 bases in between. The CDR3 contains 14 residues. CDR3 in amino acids: CASSLPGANYGYTF. CDR3 DNA: TGTGCCAGCAGTCTTCCGGGAGCTAACTATGGCTACACCTTC.

The V gene is TRBV4-1, the J gene TRBJ2-2; a possible D gene is TRBD1 (7 bases). CDR1 and CDR2 (germline): MGHRA, YSYEKL. V was cut by 3 bases and J by 5 bases, with 19 bases left in between. This CDR3 comprises 17 residues. The CDR3 sequence is CASSQGGRQGSTGELFF. The CDR3 nucleotides are TGCGCCAGCAGCCAGGGGGGCCGACAGGGATCAACCGGGGAGCTGTTTTTT.

The gene calls are TRBV9 and TRBJ2-5, with 7 bases that match TRBD1. The germline gives CDR1 SGDLS, CDR2 YYNGEE. The V and J ends lost 3 bases and 2 bases, in that order; junction bases with no gene match: 7. This CDR3 is 15 amino acids long. The CDR3 coding sequence is TGTGCCAGCAGCGCCCGGGACAGCGGACAAGAGACCCAGTACTTC. As protein: CASSARDSGQETQYF.

The V call is TRBV6-5, the J call TRBJ2-7; no clear D gene. V lost 2 bases and J lost 2, with 10 bases in between. The CDR3 is 14 amino acids. Germline assignment: CDR1 MNHEY and CDR2 SVGAGI. CDR3 sequence: CASSYGQVAYEQYF. Written as DNA, the CDR3 is TGTGCCAGCAGTTACGGGCAGGTAGCCTACGAGCAGTACTTC.

The chain joins TRBV19 to TRBJ2-2; a possible D gene is TRBD1 (6 bases). The germline gives CDR1 LNHDA, CDR2 SQIVND (reference sequence). The CDR3 has 16 amino acids. V was clipped by 9 bases and J by 6 bases, with 23 bases between them. The CDR3 sequence: CASRVQGSTGSGELFF. DNA for the CDR3: TGTGCCAGCAGGGTGCAAGGATCCACAGGGTCCGGGGAGCTGTTTTTT.

The V and J genes are TRBV28 and TRBJ1-2; D unresolved. Germline V CDR1 and CDR2: MDHEN, SYDVKM. CDR3 length equals 13 residues. Deletions cut 3 bases from V and 1 base from J, with 6 bases between. This chain's CDR3 is CASSFSGNYGYTF. CDR3 nucleotides: TGTGCCAGCAGTTTTTCGGGTAACTATGGCTACACCTTC.

This chain uses TRBV5-1 with TRBJ1-1, with a weak D call TRBD1 (5 bases). Trimming cost V 0 bases and J 1 base, with 7 bases left between them. This CDR3 is built from 14 residues. Germline V CDR1 and CDR2: SGHRS, YFSETQ. Written as DNA, the CDR3 is TGCGCCAGCAGCTTGGGCGGGGCGAACACTGAAGCTTTCTTT. This encodes CASSLGGANTEAFF.

V is TRBV27 and J is TRBJ2-5, with 8 bases fitting TRBD1. The CDR3 is made up of 15 amino acids. Germline V CDR1 and CDR2: MNHEY, SMNVEV (reference sequence). J was trimmed by 7 bases and V by 11 bases; bases with no gene match: 18. CDR3 residues: CAVLAAGRQGPTQYF. The CDR3 DNA reads as TGTGCCGTTCTTGCGGCGGGGCGACAGGGGCCGACCCAGTACTTC.

A few counts support this clone. The chain joins TRBV7-6 to TRBJ2-7; D might be TRBD2 (7 bases). Trimming removed 6 bases at V and 2 bases at J, with 14 bases between. The V gene's germline CDR1 is SGHVS and CDR2 FNYEAQ. This CDR3 spans 14 amino acids. Here the CDR3 DNA reads TGTGCCAGCAGTGGGAGGGGGAGAGCCTACGAGCAGTACTTC. It yields the protein CASSGRGRAYEQYF. The whole variable domain, remainder taken from reference TRBV7-6 and TRBJ2-7, is GAGVSQSPRYKVTKRGQDVALRCDPISGHVSLYWYRQALGQGPEFLTYFNYEAQQDKSGLPNDRFSAERPEGSISTLTIQRTEQRDSAMYRCASSGRGRAYEQYFGPGTRLTVT.

This chain connects TRBV28 to TRBJ1-5; D ambiguous. V shed 6 bases and J shed 7 bases, with 10 bases lying between them. CDR3 length equals 12 residues. Germline loops: CDR1 MDHEN, CDR2 SYDVKM. The CDR3 bases are TGTGCCAGCAGCCAAACATCCCAGCCCCAGCATTTT. Protein: CASSQTSQPQHF.

The chain couples TRBV6-5 to TRBJ1-1; D is unresolved. Trimming removed 6 bases from V and 6 bases from J, with 14 bases in between. The CDR3 runs to 13 residues. The germline V gene has CDR1 MNHEY and CDR2 SVGAGI. The CDR3 reads CASSPVPRSEAFF. Written as DNA, the CDR3 is TGTGCCAGCAGCCCGGTCCCGAGATCTGAAGCTTTCTTT.

The genes are TRBV28 and TRBJ2-2; no clear D gene. Germline V CDR1 and CDR2: MDHEN, SYDVKM. The CDR3 is 12 amino acids. The V end lost 6 bases, the J end lost 4 bases, and 6 bases lay between the germline ends. CDR3 nucleotides: TGTGCCAGCAGCCTGAGCACCGGGGAGCTGTTTTTT. Encoded protein: CASSLSTGELFF.

In DNA, the CDR3 is TGTGCCAGTAGTATGATCCCCACAGGGGACTACGAGCAGTACTTC. This encodes CASSMIPTGDYEQYF. This chain uses TRBV19 with TRBJ2-7; 7 nucleotides match TRBD1. In germline, CDR1 is LNHDA, CDR2 SQIVND (reference sequence). The CDR3 is 15 residues long. The V and J ends lost 3 bases and 3 bases, in that order; junction bases with no gene match: 8.